The entry below describes one T cell receptor beta chain. The entry originates in a study of sequential checkpoint blockade in melanoma. Study context: Each arm's sequence ended with maintenance nivolumab.

Germline lookup yields CDR1 SGDLS and CDR2 YYNGEE. The V end lost 0 bases, the J end lost 4 bases, and 13 bases lay between the germline ends. The CDR3 is made up of 16 amino acids. Treatment described: randomized to nivolumab then ipilimumab (arm A) or the reverse (arm B). None of the patients previously received DNA-damaging chemotherapy. Live CD3+CD8+ CD19− CD56− cells were sorted from PBMCs. Some clones are missing from TCRdb's copy, which holds only in-frame ones; the method was immunoSEQ multiplex PCR. The sample consists of around 11,000 clones, approximately 76% of them appearing once. This TCR derives from a human donor with melanoma. The chain uses TRBV9 and TRBJ1-4; tentatively, D is TRBD1 (6 bases). The sequenced sample was CD8+ T cells sorted from blood (inferred from file names), obtained from a patient given nivolumab and ipilimumab in sequence. The CDR3 sequence is CASSVEVDRLNEKLFF. CDR3 DNA sequence: TGTGCCAGCAGCGTAGAGGTTGACAGGCTTAATGAAAAACTGTTTTTT.